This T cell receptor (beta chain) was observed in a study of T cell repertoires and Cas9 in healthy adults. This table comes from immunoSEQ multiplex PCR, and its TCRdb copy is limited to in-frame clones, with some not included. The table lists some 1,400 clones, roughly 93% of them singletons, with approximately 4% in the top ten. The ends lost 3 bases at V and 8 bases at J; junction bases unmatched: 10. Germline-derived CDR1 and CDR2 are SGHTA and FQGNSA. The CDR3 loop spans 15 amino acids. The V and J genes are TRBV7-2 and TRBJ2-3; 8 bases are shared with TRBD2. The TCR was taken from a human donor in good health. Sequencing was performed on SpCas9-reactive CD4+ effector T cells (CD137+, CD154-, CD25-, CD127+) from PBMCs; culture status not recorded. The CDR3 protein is CASSFGAGGRGTQYF. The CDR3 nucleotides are TGTGCCAGCAGCTTTGGGGCGGGAGGCCGAGGTACGCAGTATTTT. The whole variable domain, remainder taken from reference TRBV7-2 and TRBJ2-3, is GAGVSQSPSNKVTEKGKDVELRCDPISGHTALYWYRQSLGQGLEFLIYFQGNSAPDKSGLPSDRFSAERTGGSVSTLTIQRTQQEDSAVYLCASSFGAGGRGTQYFGPGTRLTVL.